This record concerns one TCR beta chain sequence. Other DNA sequences in the same sample also yield this CDR3. Sequencing used immunoSEQ multiplex PCR; TCRdb keeps in-frame clones, though not all of them. The sample records about 260,000 clones, around 90% being singletons. The V end was cut by 2 bases, the J end by 4 bases, with 8 bases between. Germline V gene lookup returns CDR1 SGHTA and CDR2 FQGTGA. This CDR3 is 13 amino acids long. This entry comes from a study of blood T cell repertoires in COVID-19. The TCR comes from a human donor in a cohort sampled during active COVID-19. The source material was peripheral blood. The chain is built from TRBV7-3 and TRBJ1-2; D is unclear. CDR3 amino acids: CASSLDNFYGYTF. CDR3 nucleotide sequence: TGTGCCAGCAGCTTAGACAACTTCTATGGCTACACCTTC.